Below are 18 T cell receptor beta chains sequenced from a single sample in a study of Ad26.COV2.S vaccination and SARS-CoV-2 variants (dated by TCRdb to about 2021). Receptors were amplified or captured by the immunoSEQ multiplex PCR assay. TCRdb stores this immuneACCESS table with in-frame sequences only. Part of the clones is absent; in the studies checked, under half of the shortfall reflects unresolved V genes, and no reason is known for the rest. The sample has some 300,000 clones on record, 85% of them singletons. 2% to 2.5% of the sample is in the top ten clones. Taken with the paper, the label for treatment or condition translates to: over 15 received Ad26.COV2.S at low or high dose, single or two shots; 5 received placebo; per-sample allocation not given. For vaccine and placebo recipients, repertoires were sequenced using samples collected on day 63 after the first injection. This specimen consisted of peripheral blood, obtained in a trial of Ad26.COV2.S vaccine versus placebo. The origin of the receptors is a person between 18 and 65 years old who received the Ad26.COV2.S COVID-19 vaccine or a placebo.

The gene calls are TRBV6-1 and TRBJ1-4; tentative D call: TRBD1 (5 bases). V was cut by 4 bases and J by 8 bases, with 20 bases left in between. This CDR3 has 16 amino acids. Germline V CDR1 and CDR2: MNHNS, SASEGT. CDR3 amino acids: CASSGGVGSEIEKLFF. The CDR3 DNA sequence: TGTGCCAGCAGTGGGGGCGTGGGATCCGAAATCGAAAAACTGTTTTTT.

This clone was found a few times. The chain has TRBV9 and TRBJ2-7; 12 bases are shared with TRBD2. Losses at the gene ends were 3 bases for V and 2 bases for J; bases not matched to a gene: 3. Germline V lookup: CDR1 SGDLS, CDR2 YYNGEE. This CDR3 has 15 amino acids. Here the CDR3 reads CASSGGLAGPYEQYF. The CDR3 coding sequence is TGTGCCAGCAGCGGAGGACTAGCGGGGCCCTACGAGCAGTACTTC.

The chain employs TRBV20-1 and TRBJ2-7; no reliable D call. Germline V gene lookup returns CDR1 DFQATT and CDR2 SNEGSKA (reference sequence). CDR3 length: 15 amino acids. V dropped 3 bases and J dropped 5 bases, with 20 bases sitting between them. The CDR3 DNA sequence: TGCAGTGCTAGTCCGGGTGGATCTGCCGCGGACGAGCAGTACTTC. Its protein product is CSASPGGSAADEQYF.

V usage is TRBV15 and J usage is TRBJ2-3; the D is unclear. This CDR3 contains 13 residues. Germline loops: CDR1 LNHNV, CDR2 YYDKDF (reference sequence). V was trimmed by 0 bases and J by 2 bases, leaving 3 bases between them. CDR3 coding DNA: TGTGCCACCAGCAGAGAACTCACAGATACGCAGTATTTT. Translated: CATSRELTDTQYF.

The chain employs TRBV6-1 and TRBJ1-6, with unresolved D. The CDR3 is 14 amino acids. V was trimmed by 2 bases and J by 9 bases, leaving 11 bases between them. Germline V gene lookup returns CDR1 MNHNS and CDR2 SASEGT. The CDR3 DNA reads TGTGCCAGCAGTGAAATTCTAGTCAGTTCACCCCTCCACTTT. Its protein product is CASSEILVSSPLHF.

The V gene is TRBV4-2, the J gene TRBJ2-7; D ambiguous. Germline-derived CDR1 and CDR2 are LGHNA and YNFKEQ. V was pared by 2 bases and J by 3 bases, with 11 bases between. There are 14 residues in the CDR3. The CDR3 protein is CASSQLVDYYEQYF. The CDR3 DNA is TGTGCCAGCAGCCAATTGGTCGATTACTACGAGCAGTACTTC.

The gene calls are TRBV6-6 and TRBJ2-7, with 9 bases fitting TRBD1. Germline values: CDR1 MNHNY, CDR2 SVGAGI (reference sequence). V trimming: 6 bases; J trimming: 6 bases; junction bases outside the gene matches: 15. The CDR3 extends over 16 amino acids. As DNA, the CDR3 is TGTGCCAGCAGAAAACCCCCACCGGGACAGGGTGGCGAGCAGTACTTC. This sequence encodes CASRKPPPGQGGEQYF.

The chain has TRBV29-1 and TRBJ1-1; tentative D call: TRBD1 (5 bases). Trimming shortened V by 6 bases and J by 1 base, and 18 bases separated the two germline ends. The CDR3 is made up of 15 amino acids. Germline V gene sequence: CDR1 SQVTM, CDR2 ANQGSEA. CDR3: CSVELWGPPNTEAFF. DNA for the CDR3: TGCAGCGTGGAATTGTGGGGCCCTCCGAACACTGAAGCTTTCTTT.

This clone was seen more than once but under ten times. The gene calls are TRBV6-1 and TRBJ2-1, with a possible D match to TRBD2 (6 bases). Germline V CDR1 and CDR2: MNHNS, SASEGT. With 4 bases removed from V and 10 bases from J, the gap between germline ends came to 26 bases. The CDR3 spans 17 residues. The CDR3 region has the DNA TGTGCCAGCAGTGCGGGCCGCGCGGGGCGAGGGGTGAGGGAGCAGTTCTTC. It yields the protein CASSAGRAGRGVREQFF.

The chain joins TRBV10-1 to TRBJ2-3; D may be TRBD2 (5 bases). The ends were cut back, 7 bases at V and 1 base at J, with 9 bases in the middle. The CDR3 length is 13 residues. Germline CDR1 WNHNN, CDR2 SYGVQD (reference sequence). CDR3 in amino acids: CASTEGGTDTQYF. CDR3 DNA sequence: TGCGCCAGCACCGAGGGAGGCACAGATACGCAGTATTTT.

The genes are TRBV5-5 and TRBJ2-3; D may be TRBD2 (6 bases). The V end was cut by 4 bases, the J end by 4 bases, with 19 bases between. Germline V gene sequence: CDR1 SGHKS, CDR2 YYEKEE (reference sequence). CDR3 length equals 16 residues. CDR3 loop: CASSGRRDGVADTQYF. In DNA, the CDR3 is TGTGCCAGCAGCGGGCGGCGGGATGGAGTCGCAGATACGCAGTATTTT.

The chain couples TRBV9 to TRBJ2-7, with TRBD2 as a possible D gene (6 bases). Trimming pared 4 bases from V and 2 bases from J, leaving 13 bases between. The length of the CDR3 is 14 residues. From germline, CDR1 is SGDLS and CDR2 YYNGEE. The CDR3 nucleotides are TGTGCCAGCAGCTCGGGACTCGTCCCCTACGAGCAGTACTTC. Translation: CASSSGLVPYEQYF.

A single count supports this clone. V is TRBV7-3 and J is TRBJ2-2, with 9 positions matching TRBD2. The V gene's germline CDR1 is SGHTA and CDR2 FQGTGA. The CDR3 is 15 residues long. V lost 6 bases to trimming and J lost 0 bases; unmatched junction nucleotides: 2. CDR3 amino acids: CASRSGGTNTGELFF. The CDR3 DNA is TGTGCCAGCAGGAGCGGGGGGACGAACACCGGGGAGCTGTTTTTT.

This chain joins TRBV7-2 and TRBJ2-5, with TRBD2 matching over 9 bases. V lost 6 bases and J lost 4; bases outside the gene matches: 12. The CDR3 has 16 amino acids. CDR1 is SGHTA and CDR2 is FQGNSA in the germline V gene. In DNA, the CDR3 is TGTGCCAGCAGTCTCGCGTCAGCGGGGGGCGGAGAGACCCAGTACTTC. It codes for CASSLASAGGGETQYF.

V usage is TRBV28 and J usage is TRBJ1-6, with 7 bases identical to TRBD1. Germline CDR1 MDHEN, CDR2 SYDVKM. The J segment lost 9 bases and the V segment lost 7 bases, leaving 6 bases of the junction unmatched. The CDR3 extends over 13 amino acids. The CDR3 loop is CASKTGVGSPLHF. Here the CDR3 DNA reads TGTGCCAGCAAAACAGGGGTCGGTTCACCCCTCCACTTT. The complete variable domain, with remaining parts taken from reference TRBV28 and TRBJ1-6, reads DVKVTQSSRYLVKRTGEKVFLECVQDMDHENMFWYRQDPGLGLRLIYFSYDVKMKEKGDIPEGYSVSREKKERFSLILESASTNQTSMYLCASKTGVGSPLHFGNGTRLTVT.

This rearrangement joins TRBV6-5 to TRBJ2-4; unclear D gene. V was clipped by 0 bases and J by 7 bases, with 10 bases between them. Germline V gives CDR1 MNHEY, CDR2 SVGAGI. This CDR3 spans 14 amino acids. CDR3 nucleotide sequence: TGTGCCAGCAGTTACTCGCGGTCCGGGAACATTCAGTACTTC. Its protein product is CASSYSRSGNIQYF.

Comments on this clone: Within the sample, other DNA sequences also encode this same CDR3. V usage is TRBV24-1 and J usage is TRBJ1-2, with no clear D. The germline V gene encodes CDR1 KGHDR and CDR2 SFDVKD. Trimming removed 4 bases from V and 4 bases from J, with 6 bases in between. This CDR3 comprises 12 residues. The CDR3 region is CATSDGRYGYTF. The CDR3 DNA is TGTGCCACCAGTGACGGGCGCTATGGCTACACCTTC.

The rearrangement links TRBV14 to TRBJ2-2; D gene ambiguous. The germline V gene has CDR1 SGHDN and CDR2 FVKESK. The CDR3 covers 15 residues. V gave up 1 base and J gave up 5 bases, with 11 bases separating them. The CDR3 region has the DNA TGTGCCAGCAGCCAAGTCTTGAGGCGGACCGGGGAGCTGTTTTTT. It yields the protein CASSQVLRRTGELFF.